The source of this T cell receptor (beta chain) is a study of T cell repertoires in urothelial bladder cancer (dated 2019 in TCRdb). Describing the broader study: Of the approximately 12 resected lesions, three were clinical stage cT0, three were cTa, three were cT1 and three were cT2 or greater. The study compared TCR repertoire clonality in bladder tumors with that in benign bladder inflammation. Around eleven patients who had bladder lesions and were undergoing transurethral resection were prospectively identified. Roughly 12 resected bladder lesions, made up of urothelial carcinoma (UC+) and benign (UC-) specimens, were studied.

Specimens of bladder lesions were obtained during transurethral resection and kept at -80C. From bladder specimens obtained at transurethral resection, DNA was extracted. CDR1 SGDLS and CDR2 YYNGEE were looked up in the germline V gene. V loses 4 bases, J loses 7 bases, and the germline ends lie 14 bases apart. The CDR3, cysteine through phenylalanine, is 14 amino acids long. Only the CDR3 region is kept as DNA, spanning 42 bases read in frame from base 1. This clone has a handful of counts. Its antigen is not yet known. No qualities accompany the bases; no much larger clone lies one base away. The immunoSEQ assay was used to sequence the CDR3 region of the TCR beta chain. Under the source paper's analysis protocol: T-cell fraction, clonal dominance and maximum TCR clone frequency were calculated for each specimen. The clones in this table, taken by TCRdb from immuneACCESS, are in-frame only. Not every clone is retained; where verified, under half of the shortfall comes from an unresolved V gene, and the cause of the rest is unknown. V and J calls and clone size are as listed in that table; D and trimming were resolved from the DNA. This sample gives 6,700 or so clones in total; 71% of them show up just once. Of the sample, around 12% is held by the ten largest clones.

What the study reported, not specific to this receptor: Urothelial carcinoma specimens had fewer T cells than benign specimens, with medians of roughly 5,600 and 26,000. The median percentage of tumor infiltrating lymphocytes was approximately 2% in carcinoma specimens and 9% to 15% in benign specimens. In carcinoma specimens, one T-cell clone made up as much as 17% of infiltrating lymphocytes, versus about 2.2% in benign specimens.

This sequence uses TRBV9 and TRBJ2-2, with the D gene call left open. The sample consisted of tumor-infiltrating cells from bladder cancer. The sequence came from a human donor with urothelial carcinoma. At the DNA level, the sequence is TGTGCCAGCAGCCCTATACTTTTAGGCGGGGAGCTGTTTTTT. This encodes CASSPILLGGELFF.